Sequencing of this T cell receptor (beta chain) was carried out in a study of T cells in localized non-small cell lung cancer. Profiling relied on immunoSEQ multiplex PCR, and the TCRdb table lists in-frame clones only, not all of them. This table has about 59,000 clones, approximately 89% appearing once. The length of the CDR3 is 14 residues. Germline V gene data show CDR1 as GTSNPN and CDR2 as SVGIG (reference sequence). Trimming took 3 bases from V and 7 from J; bases not matched to a gene: 5. The chain links TRBV30 to TRBJ1-4; 10 positions match TRBD1. The source material was peripheral blood, sampled before any cancer treatment. This sequence was found in a man between 35 and 75 years old with stage I lung adenocarcinoma. Written as DNA, the CDR3 is TGTGCCTGGAGCTCGGGACAGGGGAGTGAAAAACTGTTTTTT. This codes for CAWSSGQGSEKLFF.